Listed below are T cell receptor beta chains from one sample, sequenced in a study of T-cell reconstitution after alpha-beta-depleted transplantation in children. One entry per CDR3 protein results from TCRdb running MiXCR on the PCR reads. The sample gives around 700,000 distinct CDR3 sequences, less than 15% of which show up once; 0.79% is in the top ten. The source material was PBMCs, sampled before TCRalphabeta/CD19-depleted stem cell transplant. These receptor sequences come from a girl aged 2 to 9 with congenital amegakaryocytic thrombocytopenia, due to receive a stem cell transplant. CDR3s include the opening cysteine and the closing phenylalanine or tryptophan. A D gene is named only where the DNA matches it firmly. Not every row has a clone size; where given, it reads once, few, many or a size class.

d_call j_call v_call clone_size cdr3_nt cdr3_aa
. TRBJ2-2 TRBV12-3/TRBV12-4 many TGTGCCAGCAGTTTAAGTCGCGGGAAGAACACCGGGGAGCTGTTTTTT CASSLSRGKNTGELFF
. TRBJ2-5 TRBV29-1 many TGCAGCGTTGAACCCCGGGACGATCTCGAGGAGACCCAGTACTTC CSVEPRDDLEETQYF
. TRBJ2-7 TRBV20-1 . TGCAGTGCTAGAGAGGAGAGTGGTTCCTACGAGCAGTACTTC CSAREESGSYEQYF
TRBD1 TRBJ2-7 TRBV20-1 many TGCAGTGCTAGATCTGACAGGGTCGGGGAGCAGTACTTC CSARSDRVGEQYF
TRBD1 TRBJ2-3 TRBV5-1 . TGCGCCAGCAGCTTGGCCGACAGGGAGACAGATACGCAGTATTTT CASSLADRETDTQYF
TRBD2 TRBJ2-7 TRBV12-3/TRBV12-4 many TGTGCCAGCAGCGTAACCGGGACTAGCTACGAGCAGTACTTC CASSVTGTSYEQYF
. TRBJ1-3 TRBV29-1 few TGCAGCGTTGCGACAGTTACTACAAACACCATATATTTT CSVATVTTNTIYF
TRBD1 TRBJ1-5 TRBV19 . TGTGCCAGTAGTCATGGACAGGGGGCTCAGCCCCAGCATTTT CASSHGQGAQPQHF
TRBD2 TRBJ2-1 TRBV28 . TGTGCCAGCAGCCAAGCCCTAGCGGGAGGGCTAGAGCAGTTCTTC CASSQALAGGLEQFF
TRBD1 TRBJ2-5 TRBV20-1 many TGCAGTGCTAGGACAGGGGAGCTCCAAGAGACCCAGTACTTC CSARTGELQETQYF
TRBD2 TRBJ2-7 TRBV5-1 . TGCGCCAGCCGCGATCGACTAGCGGGAAACAAGTACGAGCAGTACTTC CASRDRLAGNKYEQYF
TRBD1 TRBJ2-4 TRBV5-1 many TGCGCCAGCAGCTTGGCAGGGGGAGCCAAAAACATTCAGTACTTC CASSLAGGAKNIQYF
. TRBJ2-2 TRBV12-3/TRBV12-4 many TGTGCCAGCAGTTTGATGGGGGACACCGGGGAGCTGTTTTTT CASSLMGDTGELFF
. TRBJ2-6 TRBV7-9 . TGTGCCAGCAGCTTAGTTGAAAGCTCTGGGGCCAACGTCCTGACTTTC CASSLVESSGANVLTF
TRBD2 TRBJ2-1 TRBV29-1 many TGCAGCGTTAGTAGGAAACTAGCGGGATCCTACAATGAGCAGTTCTTC CSVSRKLAGSYNEQFF
. TRBJ2-3 TRBV2 . TGTGCCAGCAGTGAAGCGGAGGTGGATACGCAGTATTTT CASSEAEVDTQYF